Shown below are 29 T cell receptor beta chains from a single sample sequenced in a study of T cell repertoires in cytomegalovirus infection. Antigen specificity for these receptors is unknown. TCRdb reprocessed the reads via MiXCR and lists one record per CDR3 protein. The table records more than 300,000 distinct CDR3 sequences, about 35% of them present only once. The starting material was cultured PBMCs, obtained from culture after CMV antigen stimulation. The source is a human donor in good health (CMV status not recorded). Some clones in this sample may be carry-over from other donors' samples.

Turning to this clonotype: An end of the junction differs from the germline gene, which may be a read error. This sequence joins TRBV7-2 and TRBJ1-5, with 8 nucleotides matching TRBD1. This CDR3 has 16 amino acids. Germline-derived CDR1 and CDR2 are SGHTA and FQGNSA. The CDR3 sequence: CATSLTGADSNQPQHF. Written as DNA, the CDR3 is TGTGCCACCAGCTTGACAGGGGCGGATAGCAATCAGCCCCAGCATTTT. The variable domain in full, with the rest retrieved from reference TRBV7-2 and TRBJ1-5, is GAGVSQSPSNKVTEKGKDVELRCDPISGHTALYWYRQSLGQGLEFLIYFQGNSAPDKSGLPSDRFSAERTGGSVSTLTIQRTQQEDSAVYLCATSLTGADSNQPQHFGDGTRLSIL.

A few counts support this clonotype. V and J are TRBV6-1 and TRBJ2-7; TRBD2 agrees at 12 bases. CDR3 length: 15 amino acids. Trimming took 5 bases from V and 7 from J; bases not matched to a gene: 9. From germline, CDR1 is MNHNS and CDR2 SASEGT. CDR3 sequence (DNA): TGTGCCAGCAGTTATGTTGCCGGACTAGCGGGGGAGCAGTACTTC. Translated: CASSYVAGLAGEQYF.

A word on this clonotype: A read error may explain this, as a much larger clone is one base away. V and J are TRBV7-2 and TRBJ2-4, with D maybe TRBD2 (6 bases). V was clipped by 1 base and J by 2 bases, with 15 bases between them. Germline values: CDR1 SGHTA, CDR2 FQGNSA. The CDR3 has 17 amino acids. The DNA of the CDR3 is TGTGCCAGCAGCTTAGGCCTTTGGGAGGCGACCAAAAACATTCAGTACTTC. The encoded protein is CASSLGLWEATKNIQYF.

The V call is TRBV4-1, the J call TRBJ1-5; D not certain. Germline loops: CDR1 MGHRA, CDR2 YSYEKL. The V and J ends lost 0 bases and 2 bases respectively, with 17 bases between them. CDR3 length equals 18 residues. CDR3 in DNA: TGCGCCAGCAGCCAAGACCGGTGGCGGAAATTTGGCAATCAGCCCCAGCATTTT. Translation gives CASSQDRWRKFGNQPQHF.

CDR3 coding DNA: TGTGCCAGCAGCCAGGACGGCGGATTGCAGTACGTC. As protein: CASSQDGGLQYV. This rearrangement joins TRBV12-3 or TRBV12-4 to TRBJ2-7; D is unclear. This CDR3 comprises 12 residues. With 6 bases removed from V and 9 bases from J, the gap between germline ends came to 15 bases.

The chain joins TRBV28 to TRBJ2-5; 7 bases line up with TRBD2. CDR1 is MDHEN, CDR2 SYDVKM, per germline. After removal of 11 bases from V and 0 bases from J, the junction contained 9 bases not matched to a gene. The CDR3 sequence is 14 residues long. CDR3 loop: CASREGGNQETQYF. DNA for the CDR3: TGTGCCTCCAGGGAGGGTGGAAACCAAGAGACCCAGTACTTC.

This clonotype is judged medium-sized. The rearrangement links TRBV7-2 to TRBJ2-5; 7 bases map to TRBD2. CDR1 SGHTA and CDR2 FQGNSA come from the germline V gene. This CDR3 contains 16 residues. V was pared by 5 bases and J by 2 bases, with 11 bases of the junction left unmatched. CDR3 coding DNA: TGTGCCAGCAGCCCAGAAGGCCGGCGGGGGCAAGAGACCCAGTACTTC. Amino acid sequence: CASSPEGRRGQETQYF.

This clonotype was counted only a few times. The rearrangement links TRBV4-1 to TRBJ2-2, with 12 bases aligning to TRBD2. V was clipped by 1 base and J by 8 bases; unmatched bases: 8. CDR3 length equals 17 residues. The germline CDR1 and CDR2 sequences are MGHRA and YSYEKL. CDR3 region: CASSQGLAGEGGGELFF. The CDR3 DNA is TGCGCCAGCAGCCAAGGACTAGCGGGAGAGGGCGGGGGGGAGCTGTTTTTT.

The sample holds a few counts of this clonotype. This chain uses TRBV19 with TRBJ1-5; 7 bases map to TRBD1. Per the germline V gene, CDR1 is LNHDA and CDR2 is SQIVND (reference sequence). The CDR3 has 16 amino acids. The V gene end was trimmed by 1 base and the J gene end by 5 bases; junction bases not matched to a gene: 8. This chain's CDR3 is CASSIGPRGFDQPQHF. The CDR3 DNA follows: TGTGCCAGTAGTATAGGGCCCAGGGGGTTCGATCAGCCCCAGCATTTT. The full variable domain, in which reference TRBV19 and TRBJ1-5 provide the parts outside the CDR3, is DGGITQSPKYLFRKEGQNVTLSCEQNLNHDAMYWYRQDPGQGLRLIYYSQIVNDFQKGDIAEGYSVSREKKESFPLTVTSAQKNPTAFYLCASSIGPRGFDQPQHFGDGTRLSIL.

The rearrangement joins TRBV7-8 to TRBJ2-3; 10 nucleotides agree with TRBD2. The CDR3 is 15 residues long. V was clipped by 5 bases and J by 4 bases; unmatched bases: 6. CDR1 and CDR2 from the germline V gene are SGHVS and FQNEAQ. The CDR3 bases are TGTGCCAGCAGCCCCGGCAGCGGGAGGGCAGATACGCAGTATTTT. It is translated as CASSPGSGRADTQYF.

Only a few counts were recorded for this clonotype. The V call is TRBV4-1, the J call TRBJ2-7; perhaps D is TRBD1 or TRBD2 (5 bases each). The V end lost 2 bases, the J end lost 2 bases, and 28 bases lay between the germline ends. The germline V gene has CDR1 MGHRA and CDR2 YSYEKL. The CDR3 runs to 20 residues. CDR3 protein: CASSQPEYYIDGTEPYEQYF. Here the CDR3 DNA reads TGCGCCAGCAGCCAACCCGAATATTACATTGATGGGACGGAACCCTACGAGCAGTACTTC.

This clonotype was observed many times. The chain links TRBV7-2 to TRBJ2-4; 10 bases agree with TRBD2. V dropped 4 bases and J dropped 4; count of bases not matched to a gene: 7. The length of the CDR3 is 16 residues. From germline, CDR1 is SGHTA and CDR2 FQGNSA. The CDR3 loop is CASSSSKTSGKNIQYF. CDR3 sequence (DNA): TGTGCCAGCAGCTCCTCCAAGACTAGCGGGAAAAACATTCAGTACTTC.

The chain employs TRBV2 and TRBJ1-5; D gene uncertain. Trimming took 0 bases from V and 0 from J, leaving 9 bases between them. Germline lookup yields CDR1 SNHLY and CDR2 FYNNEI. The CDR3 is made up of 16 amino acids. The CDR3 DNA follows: TGTGCCAGCAGTGAAGCGCGTAGCCTTAGCAATCAGCCCCAGCATTTT. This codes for CASSEARSLSNQPQHF.

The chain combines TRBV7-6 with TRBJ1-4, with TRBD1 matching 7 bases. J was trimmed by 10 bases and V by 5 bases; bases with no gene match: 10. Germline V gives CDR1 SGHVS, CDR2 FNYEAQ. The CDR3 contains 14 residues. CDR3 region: CASSPTGGTVKLFF. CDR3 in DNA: TGTGCCAGCAGCCCCACGGGAGGGACAGTAAAACTGTTTTTT.

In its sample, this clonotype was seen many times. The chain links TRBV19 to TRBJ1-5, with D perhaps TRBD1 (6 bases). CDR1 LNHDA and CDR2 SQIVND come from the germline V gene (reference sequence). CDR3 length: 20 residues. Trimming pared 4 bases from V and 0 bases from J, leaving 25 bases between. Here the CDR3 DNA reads TGTGCCAGTAGTAGGGGACCGGGACAATCATGGGGTTATAGCAATCAGCCCCAGCATTTT. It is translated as CASSRGPGQSWGYSNQPQHF.

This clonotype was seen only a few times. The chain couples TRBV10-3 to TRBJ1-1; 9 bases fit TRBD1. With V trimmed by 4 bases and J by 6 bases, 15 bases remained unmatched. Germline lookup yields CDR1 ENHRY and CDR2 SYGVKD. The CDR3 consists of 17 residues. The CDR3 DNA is TGTGCCATCAGTGGCGGAGTTGTGGGACAGGGTAGCTCTGAAGCTTTCTTT. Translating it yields CAISGGVVGQGSSEAFF.

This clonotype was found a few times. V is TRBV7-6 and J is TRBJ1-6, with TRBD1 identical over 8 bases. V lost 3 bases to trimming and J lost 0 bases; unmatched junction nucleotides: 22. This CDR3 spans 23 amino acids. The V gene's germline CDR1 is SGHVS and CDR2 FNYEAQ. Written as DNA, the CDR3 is TGTGCCAGCAGCTTCCCTCGCAACGCATTGGACAGGGACTTTAGCTCCTATAATTCACCCCTCCACTTT. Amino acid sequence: CASSFPRNALDRDFSSYNSPLHF.

CDR3 sequence reads: CASSYFRAVTQYF. In DNA, the CDR3 is TGTGCCAGCAGTTACTTCAGGGCGGTCACCCAGTACTTC. The chain has TRBV6-6 and TRBJ2-5; D might be TRBD1 (5 bases). Trimming shortened V by 1 base and J by 8 bases, and 11 bases separated the two germline ends. The germline gives CDR1 MNHNY, CDR2 SVGAGI (reference sequence). The CDR3 runs 13 residues.

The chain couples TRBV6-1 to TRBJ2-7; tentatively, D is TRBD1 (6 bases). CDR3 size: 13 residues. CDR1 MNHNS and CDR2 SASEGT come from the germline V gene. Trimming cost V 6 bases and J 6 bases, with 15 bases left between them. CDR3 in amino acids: CASRRDKQGEQYF. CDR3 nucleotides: TGTGCCAGCAGACGTGATAAACAGGGCGAGCAGTACTTC.

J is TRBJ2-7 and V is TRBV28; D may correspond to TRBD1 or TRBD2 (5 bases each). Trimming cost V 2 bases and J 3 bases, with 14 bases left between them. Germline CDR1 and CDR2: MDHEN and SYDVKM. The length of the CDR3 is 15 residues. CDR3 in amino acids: CASSLSRGTYYEQYF. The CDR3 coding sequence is TGTGCCAGCAGTTTAAGTCGAGGGACCTACTACGAGCAGTACTTC.

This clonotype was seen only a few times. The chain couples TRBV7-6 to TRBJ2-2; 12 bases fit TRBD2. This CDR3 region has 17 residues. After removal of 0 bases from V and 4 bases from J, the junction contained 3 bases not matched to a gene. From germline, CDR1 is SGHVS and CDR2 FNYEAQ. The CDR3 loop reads CASSLALAGGTTGELFF. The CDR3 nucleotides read TGTGCCAGCAGCTTAGCACTAGCGGGAGGAACCACCGGGGAGCTGTTTTTT.

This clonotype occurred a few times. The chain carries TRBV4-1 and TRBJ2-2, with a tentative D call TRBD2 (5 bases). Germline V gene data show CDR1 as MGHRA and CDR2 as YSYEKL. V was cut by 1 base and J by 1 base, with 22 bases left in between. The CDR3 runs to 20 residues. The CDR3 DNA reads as TGCGCCAGCAGCCAAGTCCCACAAGAGCACAGAGGGCTGAACACCGGGGAGCTGTTTTTT. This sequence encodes CASSQVPQEHRGLNTGELFF.

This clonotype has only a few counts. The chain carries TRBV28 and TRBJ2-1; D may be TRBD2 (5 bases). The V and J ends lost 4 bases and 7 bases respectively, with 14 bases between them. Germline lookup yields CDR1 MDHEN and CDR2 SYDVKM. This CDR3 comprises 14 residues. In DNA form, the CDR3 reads TGTGCCAGCAGTTCCCGACTAATCCGGAATGAGCAGTTCTTC. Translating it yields CASSSRLIRNEQFF. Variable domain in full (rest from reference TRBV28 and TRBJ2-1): DVKVTQSSRYLVKRTGEKVFLECVQDMDHENMFWYRQDPGLGLRLIYFSYDVKMKEKGDIPEGYSVSREKKERFSLILESASTNQTSMYLCASSSRLIRNEQFFGPGTRLTVL.

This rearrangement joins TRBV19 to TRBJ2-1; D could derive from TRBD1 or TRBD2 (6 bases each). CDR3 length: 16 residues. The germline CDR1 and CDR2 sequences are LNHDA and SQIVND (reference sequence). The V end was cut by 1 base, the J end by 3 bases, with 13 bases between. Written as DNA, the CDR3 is TGTGCCAGTAGTATAGGGGGGCGGGGTTTCTACAATGAGCAGTTCTTC. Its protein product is CASSIGGRGFYNEQFF. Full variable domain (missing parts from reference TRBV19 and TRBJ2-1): DGGITQSPKYLFRKEGQNVTLSCEQNLNHDAMYWYRQDPGQGLRLIYYSQIVNDFQKGDIAEGYSVSREKKESFPLTVTSAQKNPTAFYLCASSIGGRGFYNEQFFGPGTRLTVL.

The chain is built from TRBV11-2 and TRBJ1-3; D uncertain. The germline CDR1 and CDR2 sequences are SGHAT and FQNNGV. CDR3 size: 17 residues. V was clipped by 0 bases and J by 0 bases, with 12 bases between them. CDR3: CASSLDLGVSSGNTIYF. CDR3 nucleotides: TGTGCCAGCAGCTTAGATCTCGGAGTCTCCTCTGGAAACACCATATATTTT.

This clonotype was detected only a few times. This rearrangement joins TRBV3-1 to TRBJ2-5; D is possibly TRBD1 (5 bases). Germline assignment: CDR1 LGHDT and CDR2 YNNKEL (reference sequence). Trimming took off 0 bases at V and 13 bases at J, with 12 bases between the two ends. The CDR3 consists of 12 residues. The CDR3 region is CASSQDLQGRYF. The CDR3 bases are TGTGCCAGCAGCCAAGATCTTCAGGGCCGGTACTTC.

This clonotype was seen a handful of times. CDR3 protein: CSAVDRGRFYEQYF. The CDR3 DNA reads as TGCAGTGCTGTGGACAGGGGACGATTTTACGAGCAGTACTTC. The chain recombines TRBV20-1 with TRBJ2-7, with 9 bases identical to TRBD1. V shed 5 bases, J shed 4 bases, and the junction held 9 bases outside the gene matches. CDR3 size: 14 residues. From germline, CDR1 is DFQATT and CDR2 SNEGSKA (reference sequence).

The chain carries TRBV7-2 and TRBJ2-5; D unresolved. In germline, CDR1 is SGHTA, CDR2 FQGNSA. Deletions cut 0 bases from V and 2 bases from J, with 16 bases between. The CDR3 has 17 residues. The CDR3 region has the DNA TGTGCCAGCAGCTTAGCTCCCTGGGGTCAGATTCAAGAGACCCAGTACTTC. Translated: CASSLAPWGQIQETQYF.

The CDR3: CASSYYRENEQFF. CDR3 nucleotide sequence: TGTGCCAGCAGTTATTACAGGGAAAATGAGCAGTTCTTC. The chain carries TRBV27 and TRBJ2-1, with D tentatively TRBD1 (6 bases). The CDR3 covers 13 residues. Germline V gene data show CDR1 as MNHEY and CDR2 as SMNVEV (reference sequence). V was shortened by 4 bases and J by 7 bases, with 11 bases between the two germline ends.